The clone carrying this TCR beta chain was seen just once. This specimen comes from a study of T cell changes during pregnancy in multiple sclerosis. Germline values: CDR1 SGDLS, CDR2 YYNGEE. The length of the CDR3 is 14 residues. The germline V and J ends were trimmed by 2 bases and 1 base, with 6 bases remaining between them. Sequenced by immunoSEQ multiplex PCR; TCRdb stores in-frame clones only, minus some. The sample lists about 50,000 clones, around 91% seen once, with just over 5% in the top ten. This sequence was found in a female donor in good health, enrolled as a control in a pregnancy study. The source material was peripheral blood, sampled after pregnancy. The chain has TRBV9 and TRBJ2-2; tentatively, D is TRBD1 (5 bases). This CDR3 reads CASSVTGNTGELFF. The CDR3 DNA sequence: TGTGCCAGCAGCGTTACAGGGAACACCGGGGAGCTGTTTTTT.